The clone carrying this T cell receptor (beta chain) turned up a few times. The data were taken from a study of T-cell memory formation after mild COVID-19. The trim removed 3 bases at V and 4 bases at J, leaving 6 bases unmatched. The CDR3 contains 15 residues. UMIs and sample barcodes were carried by the TCR alpha and TCR beta cDNA libraries that 5'RACE produced using constant-segment primers. TCRdb used MiXCR to reprocess the 5' RACE reads, holding one entry per CDR3 protein. The sample records approximately 560,000 distinct CDR3 sequences, 15% to 20% being singletons. The specimen was PBMCs or a T cell subset sorted from them (not recorded which). The clonotype was recovered from an adult woman who had mild COVID-19 (a few samples of this study predate the infection). Cell type and time point are not known. The chain recombines TRBV12-3 or TRBV12-4 with TRBJ1-5, with TRBD1 matching over 7 bases. For the CDR3, the DNA is TGTGCCAGCAGTTTTTGGCAGGGGGTTAATCAGCCCCAGCATTTT. This codes for CASSFWQGVNQPQHF.